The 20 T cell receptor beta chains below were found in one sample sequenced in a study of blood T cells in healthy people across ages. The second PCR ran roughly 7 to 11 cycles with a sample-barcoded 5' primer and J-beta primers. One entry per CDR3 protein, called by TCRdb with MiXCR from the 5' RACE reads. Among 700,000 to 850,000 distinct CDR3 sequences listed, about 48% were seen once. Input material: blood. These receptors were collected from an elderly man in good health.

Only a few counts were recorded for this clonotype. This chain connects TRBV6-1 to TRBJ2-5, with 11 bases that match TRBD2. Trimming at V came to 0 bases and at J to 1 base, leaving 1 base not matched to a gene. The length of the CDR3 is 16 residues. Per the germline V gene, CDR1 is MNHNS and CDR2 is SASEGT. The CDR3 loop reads CASSEALAGGQETQYF. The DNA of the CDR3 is TGTGCCAGCAGTGAAGCCCTAGCGGGAGGCCAAGAGACCCAGTACTTC.

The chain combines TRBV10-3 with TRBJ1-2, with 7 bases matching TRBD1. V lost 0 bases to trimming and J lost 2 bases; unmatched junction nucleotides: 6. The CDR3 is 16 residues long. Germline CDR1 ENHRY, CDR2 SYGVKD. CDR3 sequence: CAISESARQGNYGYTF. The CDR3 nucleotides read TGTGCCATCAGTGAGTCGGCGAGACAGGGAAACTATGGCTACACCTTC.

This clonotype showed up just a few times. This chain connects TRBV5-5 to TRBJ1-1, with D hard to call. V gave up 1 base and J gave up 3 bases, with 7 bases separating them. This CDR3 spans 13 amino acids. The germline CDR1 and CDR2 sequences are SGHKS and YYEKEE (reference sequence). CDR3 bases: TGTGCCAGCAGCTTGTTTGGGGACACTGAAGCTTTCTTT. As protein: CASSLFGDTEAFF.

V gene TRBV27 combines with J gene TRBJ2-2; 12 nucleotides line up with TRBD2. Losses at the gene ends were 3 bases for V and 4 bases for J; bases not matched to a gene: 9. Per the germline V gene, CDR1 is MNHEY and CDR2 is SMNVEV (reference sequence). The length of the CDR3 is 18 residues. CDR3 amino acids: CASSLGGLAGKRTGELFF. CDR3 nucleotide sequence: TGTGCCAGCAGTTTGGGCGGACTAGCGGGAAAGCGCACCGGGGAGCTGTTTTTT.

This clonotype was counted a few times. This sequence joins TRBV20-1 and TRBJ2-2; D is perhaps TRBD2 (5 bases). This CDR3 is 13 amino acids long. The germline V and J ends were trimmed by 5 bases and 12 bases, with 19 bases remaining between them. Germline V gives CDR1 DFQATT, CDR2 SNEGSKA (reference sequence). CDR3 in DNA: TGCAGTGCTCGGACTCCCCAGACCATGCAGCTGTTTTTT. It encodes CSARTPQTMQLFF.

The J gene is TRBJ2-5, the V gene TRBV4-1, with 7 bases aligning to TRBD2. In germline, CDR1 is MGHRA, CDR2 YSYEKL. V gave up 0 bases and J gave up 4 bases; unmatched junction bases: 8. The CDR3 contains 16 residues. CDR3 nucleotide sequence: TGCGCCAGCAGCCAAGATGGGAGGGAGTGGAGAGAGACCCAGTACTTC. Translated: CASSQDGREWRETQYF.

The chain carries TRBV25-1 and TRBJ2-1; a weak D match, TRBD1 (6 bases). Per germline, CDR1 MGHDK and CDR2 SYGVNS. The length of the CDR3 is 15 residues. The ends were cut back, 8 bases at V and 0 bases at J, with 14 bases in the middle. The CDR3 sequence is CASQDSPSSYNEQFF. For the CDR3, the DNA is TGTGCCAGCCAGGACAGTCCGAGCTCCTACAATGAGCAGTTCTTC.

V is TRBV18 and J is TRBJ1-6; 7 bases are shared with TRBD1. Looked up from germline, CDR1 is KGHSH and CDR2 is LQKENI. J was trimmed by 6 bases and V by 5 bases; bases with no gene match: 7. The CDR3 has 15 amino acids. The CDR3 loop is CASSEATGVNSPLHF. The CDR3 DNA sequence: TGTGCCAGCTCAGAAGCTACAGGGGTTAATTCACCCCTCCACTTT.

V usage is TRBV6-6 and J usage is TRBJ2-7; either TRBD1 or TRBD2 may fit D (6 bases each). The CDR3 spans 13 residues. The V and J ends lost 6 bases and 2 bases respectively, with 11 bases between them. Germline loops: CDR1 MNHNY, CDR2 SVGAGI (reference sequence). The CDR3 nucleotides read TGTGCCAGCAGAGAGGGGGGCACCTACGAGCAGTACTTC. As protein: CASREGGTYEQYF.

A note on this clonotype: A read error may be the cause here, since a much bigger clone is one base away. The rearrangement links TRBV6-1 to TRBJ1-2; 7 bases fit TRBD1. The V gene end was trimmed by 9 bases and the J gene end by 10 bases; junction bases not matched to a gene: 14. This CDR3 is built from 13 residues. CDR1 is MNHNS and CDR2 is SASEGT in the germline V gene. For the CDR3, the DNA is TGTGCCAGACGGGACAGTTCCTTGGATGACTACACCTTC. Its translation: CARRDSSLDDYTF.

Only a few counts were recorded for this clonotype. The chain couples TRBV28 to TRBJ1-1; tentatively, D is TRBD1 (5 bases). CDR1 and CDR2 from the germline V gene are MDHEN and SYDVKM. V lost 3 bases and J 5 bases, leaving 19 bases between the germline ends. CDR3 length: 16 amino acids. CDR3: CASSFSFIGGRTEAFF. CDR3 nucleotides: TGTGCCAGCAGTTTCAGTTTCATCGGGGGGAGAACTGAAGCTTTCTTT.

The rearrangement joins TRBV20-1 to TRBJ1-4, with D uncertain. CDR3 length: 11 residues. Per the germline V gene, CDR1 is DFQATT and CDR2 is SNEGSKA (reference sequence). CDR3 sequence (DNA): TGCAGCCTGCGTGTGGGTGAAAAACTGTTTTTT. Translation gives CSLRVGEKLFF.

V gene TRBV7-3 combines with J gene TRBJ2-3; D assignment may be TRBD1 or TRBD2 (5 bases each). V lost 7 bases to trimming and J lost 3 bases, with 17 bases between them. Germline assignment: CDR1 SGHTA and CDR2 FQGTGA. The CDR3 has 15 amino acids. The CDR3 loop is CASTPGPSNTDTQYF. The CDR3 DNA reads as TGTGCCAGCACCCCGGGACCAAGCAATACAGATACGCAGTATTTT.

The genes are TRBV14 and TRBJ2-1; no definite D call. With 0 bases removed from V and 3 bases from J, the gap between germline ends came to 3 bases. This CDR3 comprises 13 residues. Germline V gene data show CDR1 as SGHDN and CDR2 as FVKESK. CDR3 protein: CASSQDRYNEQFF. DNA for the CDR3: TGTGCCAGCAGCCAAGATCGCTACAATGAGCAGTTCTTC.

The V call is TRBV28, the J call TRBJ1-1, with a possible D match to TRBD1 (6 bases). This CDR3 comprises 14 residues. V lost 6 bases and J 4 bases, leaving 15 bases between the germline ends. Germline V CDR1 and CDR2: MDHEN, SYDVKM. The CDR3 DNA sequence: TGTGCCAGCAGCGTGGCGGGGGCGGGCACTGAAGCTTTCTTT. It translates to CASSVAGAGTEAFF.

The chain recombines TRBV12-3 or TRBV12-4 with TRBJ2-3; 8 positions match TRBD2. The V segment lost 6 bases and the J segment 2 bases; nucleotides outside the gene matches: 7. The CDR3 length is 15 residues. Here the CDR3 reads CASSSLADSTDTQYF. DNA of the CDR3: TGTGCCAGCAGCTCACTAGCGGACTCCACAGATACGCAGTATTTT.

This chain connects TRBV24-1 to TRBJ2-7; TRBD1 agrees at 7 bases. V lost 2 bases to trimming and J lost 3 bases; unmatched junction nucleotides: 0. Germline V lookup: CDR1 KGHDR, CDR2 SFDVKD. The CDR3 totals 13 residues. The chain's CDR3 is CATSDWDSYEQYF. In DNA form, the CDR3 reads TGTGCCACCAGTGATTGGGACAGCTACGAGCAGTACTTC.

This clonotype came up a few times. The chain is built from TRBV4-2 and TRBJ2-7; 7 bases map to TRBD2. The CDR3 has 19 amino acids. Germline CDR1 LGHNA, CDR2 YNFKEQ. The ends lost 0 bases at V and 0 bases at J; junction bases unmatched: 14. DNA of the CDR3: TGTGCCAGCAGCCAAGAGTCTTCGGGGGGAGTAGCCTTCTCCTACGAGCAGTACTTC. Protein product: CASSQESSGGVAFSYEQYF.

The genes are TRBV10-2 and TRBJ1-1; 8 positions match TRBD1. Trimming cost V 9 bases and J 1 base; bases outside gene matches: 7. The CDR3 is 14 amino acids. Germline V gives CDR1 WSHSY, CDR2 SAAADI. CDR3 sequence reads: CASIMGQANTEAFF. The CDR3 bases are TGCGCCAGTATCATGGGACAGGCGAACACTGAAGCTTTCTTT.

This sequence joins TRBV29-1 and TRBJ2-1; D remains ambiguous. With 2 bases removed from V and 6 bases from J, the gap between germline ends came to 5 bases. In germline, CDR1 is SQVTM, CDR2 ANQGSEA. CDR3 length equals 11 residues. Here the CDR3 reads CSVENSNEQFF. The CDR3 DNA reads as TGCAGCGTTGAAAATAGCAATGAGCAGTTCTTC.